The 10 T cell receptor beta chains below come from one sample, sequenced in a study of cytomegalovirus exposure and HLA in healthy donors. Produced via immunoSEQ multiplex PCR; TCRdb's table is partial and in-frame only. The sample holds almost 70,000 clones, under 96% seen once. Sequencing used PBMCs. Receptor source: a woman between 18 and 30 years old in good health and CMV-seropositive.

The V and J genes are TRBV7-2 and TRBJ2-3; TRBD1 matches 7 bases. V gave up 2 bases and J gave up 6 bases; unmatched junction bases: 8. This CDR3 has 15 residues. Germline values: CDR1 SGHTA, CDR2 FQGNSA. Written as DNA, the CDR3 is TGTGCCAGCAGCTTAATCACAGGGGTGACCGATACGCAGTATTTT. This codes for CASSLITGVTDTQYF.

In nucleotides, the CDR3 is TGTGCCAGCAGCTTAGGACTAGCGGGGTTCGTTGAGCAGTTCTTC. It is translated as CASSLGLAGFVEQFF. The chain has TRBV7-6 and TRBJ2-1, with 11 bases lining up with TRBD2. In germline, CDR1 is SGHVS, CDR2 FNYEAQ. After removal of 1 base from V and 9 bases from J, the junction contained 5 bases not matched to a gene. The CDR3 consists of 15 residues.

The chain links TRBV11-3 to TRBJ1-1; perhaps TRBD1 as D (5 bases). CDR1 is SGHNT, CDR2 YENEEA, per germline. The CDR3 is made up of 13 amino acids. The V and J ends lost 6 bases and 1 base respectively, with 9 bases between them. The CDR3 here is CASSQGQNTEAFF. The CDR3 DNA sequence: TGTGCCAGCAGTCAGGGCCAGAACACTGAAGCTTTCTTT.

This chain uses TRBV15 with TRBJ2-2, with D possibly being TRBD1 (5 bases). The V and J ends lost 0 bases and 0 bases respectively, with 14 bases between them. This CDR3 region has 18 residues. CDR1 is LNHNV, CDR2 YYDKDF, per germline (reference sequence). The CDR3 region is CATSRDFGATANTGELFF. The CDR3 DNA sequence: TGTGCCACCAGCAGAGATTTCGGAGCGACAGCGAACACCGGGGAGCTGTTTTTT.

The V call is TRBV6-5, the J call TRBJ2-7; possibly TRBD1 for D (6 bases). The CDR3 sequence is 14 residues long. The ends were cut back, 2 bases at V and 2 bases at J, with 10 bases in the middle. CDR1 and CDR2 (germline): MNHEY, SVGAGI. The CDR3 reads CASSYPDRPYEQYF. Written as DNA, the CDR3 is TGTGCCAGCAGTTACCCGGACAGACCCTACGAGCAGTACTTC.

The chain has TRBV29-1 and TRBJ1-2; 7 nucleotides align to TRBD1. Trimming removed 1 base from V and 3 bases from J; junction bases left unmatched: 5. In germline, CDR1 is SQVTM, CDR2 ANQGSEA. The CDR3 runs to 14 residues. The CDR3 reads CSVEGQGEDYGYTF. The CDR3 DNA follows: TGCAGCGTTGAAGGGCAGGGGGAAGACTATGGCTACACCTTC.

This chain connects TRBV7-8 to TRBJ2-1; D is perhaps TRBD2 (6 bases). This CDR3 has 14 amino acids. V was cut by 0 bases and J by 6 bases, with 9 bases left in between. The germline V gene encodes CDR1 SGHVS and CDR2 FQNEAQ. The CDR3 sequence: CASSLATRANEQFF. In DNA, the CDR3 is TGTGCCAGCAGCTTAGCGACTAGGGCCAATGAGCAGTTCTTC.

This clone appeared a single time. This sequence joins TRBV6-6 and TRBJ2-5, with D possibly being TRBD1 (6 bases). The CDR3 length is 13 residues. V was trimmed by 6 bases and J by 5 bases, leaving 13 bases between them. Germline-derived CDR1 and CDR2 are MNHNY and SVGAGI (reference sequence). CDR3 DNA sequence: TGTGCCAGCAGGGAACAGGGCCGGGAGACCCAGTACTTC. As protein: CASREQGRETQYF.

This clone was seen a few times. The chain links TRBV7-2 to TRBJ2-2, with D possibly being TRBD2 (6 bases). The germline gives CDR1 SGHTA, CDR2 FQGNSA. CDR3 length: 15 amino acids. The germline V and J ends were trimmed by 3 bases and 0 bases, with 8 bases remaining between them. The chain's CDR3 is CASSFQRANTGELFF. The CDR3 DNA reads as TGTGCCAGCAGCTTTCAGCGGGCGAACACCGGGGAGCTGTTTTTT. The whole variable domain, filled in from reference TRBV7-2 and TRBJ2-2, reads GAGVSQSPSNKVTEKGKDVELRCDPISGHTALYWYRQSLGQGLEFLIYFQGNSAPDKSGLPSDRFSAERTGGSVSTLTIQRTQQEDSAVYLCASSFQRANTGELFFGEGSRLTVL.

The chain has TRBV15 and TRBJ2-3; 7 bases are a match to TRBD2. In germline, CDR1 is LNHNV, CDR2 YYDKDF (reference sequence). V was clipped by 2 bases and J by 0 bases; unmatched bases: 2. The CDR3 is 15 residues long. The CDR3 DNA reads TGTGCCACCAGCAGAAGACTAGCCAGCACAGATACGCAGTATTTT. This codes for CATSRRLASTDTQYF. Full variable domain (rest looked up from reference TRBV15 and TRBJ2-3): DAMVIQNPRYQVTQFGKPVTLSCSQTLNHNVMYWYQQKSSQAPKLLFHYYDKDFNNEADTPDNFQSRRPNTSFCFLDIRSPGLGDTAMYLCATSRRLASTDTQYFGPGTRLTVL.